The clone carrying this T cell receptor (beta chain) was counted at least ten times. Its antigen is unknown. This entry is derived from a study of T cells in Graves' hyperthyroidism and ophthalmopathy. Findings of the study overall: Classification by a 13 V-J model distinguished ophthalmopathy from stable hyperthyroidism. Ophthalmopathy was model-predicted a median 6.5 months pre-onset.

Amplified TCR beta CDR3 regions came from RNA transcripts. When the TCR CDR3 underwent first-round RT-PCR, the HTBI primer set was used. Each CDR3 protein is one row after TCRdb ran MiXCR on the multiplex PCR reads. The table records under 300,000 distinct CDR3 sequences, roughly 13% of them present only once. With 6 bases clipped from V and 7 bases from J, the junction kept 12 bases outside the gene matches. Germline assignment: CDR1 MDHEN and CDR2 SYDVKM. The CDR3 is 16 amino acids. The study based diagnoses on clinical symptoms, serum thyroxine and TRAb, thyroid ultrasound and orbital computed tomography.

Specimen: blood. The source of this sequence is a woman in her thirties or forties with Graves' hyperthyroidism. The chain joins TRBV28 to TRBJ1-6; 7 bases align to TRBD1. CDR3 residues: CASSPVTGSLNSPLHF. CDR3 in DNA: TGTGCCAGCAGCCCCGTGACAGGGAGCCTAAATTCACCCCTCCACTTT.